This T cell receptor (beta chain) was identified during a study of tumor-infiltrating lymphocytes in primary liver carcinoma. The overall study: Productive TCRbeta reads per sample were roughly 3.5 to 7.13 million, not differing by tissue. The study, taken as a whole, reports: Tumor specimens were characterized by a significantly higher top-250-clone fraction than blood (p = 0.039). Pairs of tumor regions overlapped more than tumor-adjacent and tumor-blood pairs did.

A constant-region primer primed TCR beta cDNA synthesis from about 0.45 ug of total RNA. Three nested multiplex PCR rounds, a slightly modified ARM-PCR method, built the TCR beta libraries. TRBV1-TRBV30 forward primers and a C-beta reverse primer were used in the first two PCR rounds, which each ran for about 10 cycles. Using its own MiXCR run on the multiplex PCR reads, TCRdb lists one record per CDR3 protein. Seen here are almost 200,000 distinct CDR3 sequences, less than 70% observed once, and the top ten hold 5.5% to 9%. The CDR3 covers 16 residues. Per germline, CDR1 SGHAT and CDR2 FQNNGV. Extraction also yielded germline DNA, while blood RNA was obtained from unsorted whole blood. This clonotype has only one observation. The antigen is not known. At one end, the junction sequence differs from germline, possibly due to a read error.

V gene TRBV11-2 combines with J gene TRBJ2-7; 10 bases are a match to TRBD2. The sequence derives from a woman in her fifties or sixties with primary liver carcinoma and hepatitis B virus infection. Sequences were obtained from peripheral blood. This CDR3 is CASSLDPAGGPSKQYF. In DNA, the CDR3 is TGTGCAAGCAGCTTAGATCCAGCGGGAGGGCCCTCCAAGCAGTACTTC.